What follows are 7 T cell receptor beta chains derived from one specimen sequenced in a study of molecular identifiers for immune sequencing clone quantification. TCRdb used MiXCR to reprocess the PCR reads, holding one entry per CDR3 protein. The table records hundreds of thousands of distinct CDR3 sequences, 25% of them present only once. The sequenced material came from naive CD8+ T cells from blood, with Jurkat cell RNA spiked in. As to subset: FACS-sorted CD8+CD4-CCR7+CD45RA+ naive T cells. These receptors originate from a human donor in good health. Some libraries in this study had Jurkat cell RNA spiked in.

This clonotype was seen a handful of times. CDR3 coding DNA: TGTGCCAGCAGCGGGGGACAGGGGACTGTTGGAGATACGCAGTATTTT. This codes for CASSGGQGTVGDTQYF. This chain links TRBV5-8 with TRBJ2-3; 10 nucleotides match TRBD1. The CDR3 contains 16 residues. V dropped 4 bases and J dropped 5; count of bases not matched to a gene: 10. Looked up from germline, CDR1 is SGHTS and CDR2 is YDEGEE. The full variable domain, its missing parts supplied by reference TRBV5-8 and TRBJ2-3, is EAGVTQSPTHLIKTRGQQATLRCSPISGHTSVYWYQQALGLGLQFLLWYDEGEERNRGNFPPRFSGRQFPNYSSELNVNALELEDSALYLCASSGGQGTVGDTQYFGPGTRLTVL.

This clonotype appeared a few times. This rearrangement joins TRBV19 to TRBJ2-5; D is perhaps TRBD1 or TRBD2 (5 bases each). Trimming pared 5 bases from V and 4 bases from J, leaving 23 bases between. Germline lookup yields CDR1 LNHDA and CDR2 SQIVND (reference sequence). This CDR3 comprises 17 residues. The CDR3 coding sequence is TGTGCCAGTAGTCCAGGGACCGTGACAGCTTGGGGAGAGACCCAGTACTTC. Translation: CASSPGTVTAWGETQYF. The full variable domain, rest sourced from reference TRBV19 and TRBJ2-5, is DGGITQSPKYLFRKEGQNVTLSCEQNLNHDAMYWYRQDPGQGLRLIYYSQIVNDFQKGDIAEGYSVSREKKESFPLTVTSAQKNPTAFYLCASSPGTVTAWGETQYFGPGTRLLVL.

This chain links TRBV12-5 with TRBJ2-1; D is possibly TRBD2 (6 bases). The germline V gene has CDR1 LGHNT and CDR2 FRNRAP. This CDR3 comprises 14 residues. V was cut by 2 bases and J by 6 bases, with 11 bases left in between. The CDR3 loop is CASGLWRGSNEQFF. In nucleotides, the CDR3 is TGTGCTAGTGGTTTGTGGCGGGGTAGCAATGAGCAGTTCTTC.

A few counts support this clonotype. Germline and junction disagree at one end, which may indicate a read error. V gene TRBV9 combines with J gene TRBJ1-6; 7 bases map to TRBD1. CDR3 length equals 14 residues. CDR1 and CDR2 from the germline V gene are SGDLS and YYNGEE. CDR3 DNA: TGTGCCGGCAGCGTAGGGGACAGCAGTCCAACCCTCCACTTT. Translating it yields CAGSVGDSSPTLHF. The variable domain in full, completed from reference TRBV9 and TRBJ1-6, reads DSGVTQTPKHLITATGQRVTLRCSPRSGDLSVYWYQQSLDQGLQFLIQYYNGEERAKGNILERFSAQQFPDLHSELNLSSLELGDSALYFCAGSVGDSSPTLHFGNGTRLTVT.

This clonotype was observed once. A much larger clone sits a single nucleotide away, making a read error possible. CDR3 amino acids: CASSPLGEQGWSEALF. CDR3 bases: TGCGCCAGCAGCCCCCTAGGGGAGCAGGGATGGTCTGAAGCTCTCTTT. The chain employs TRBV4-1 and TRBJ1-1; the D gene is possibly TRBD1 (5 bases). The CDR3 extends over 16 amino acids. Germline loops: CDR1 MGHRA, CDR2 YSYEKL.

Many counts were recorded for this clonotype. The rearrangement joins TRBV2 to TRBJ2-5; TRBD1 matches 8 bases. Germline V gives CDR1 SNHLY, CDR2 FYNNEI. The ends lost 1 base at V and 0 bases at J; junction bases unmatched: 1. This CDR3 has 15 residues. CDR3 in DNA: TGTGCCAGCAGTGAAGGGGACAGGTACCAAGAGACCCAGTACTTC. This codes for CASSEGDRYQETQYF.

This clonotype was counted between two and nine times. The CDR3 coding sequence is TGTGCCAGCAGTGAACGACTCTACAATGAGCAGTTCTTC. Translated: CASSERLYNEQFF. The rearrangement uses TRBV25-1 and TRBJ2-1; D unclear. CDR3 length: 13 amino acids. The germline CDR1 and CDR2 sequences are MGHDK and SYGVNS. Trimming cost V 2 bases and J 3 bases, with 5 bases left between them.